This TCR beta chain was identified during a study of identifying expanded T cells in peripheral blood (dated by TCRdb to between 2019 and 2020). With regard to the full study: Four technical replicates, made by sequencing separate aliquots from the same pool of genomic DNA, were compared pairwise. Overall results and qualifications from the work: It was expected by the authors that biological variance in healthy repertoires might increase further over much longer intervals, such as months to years. The binomial model flagged around 1.1 differentially abundant clones between technical replicates, compared with approximately 15 over about two weeks and 19 over approximately four weeks. Across all healthy-donor time intervals, the beta-binomial model significantly cut both the number of clones called differentially abundant and the false-positive rate. For all healthy donors, the variance in clone template counts between roughly 2-week samples rose significantly as total template count increased.

TCRbeta CDR3 regions were profiled by bias-controlled multiplex PCR amplification of genomic DNA with the immunoSEQ Assay. In the authors' own workflow: To quantify the absolute abundance of each unique TCRbeta CDR3 region, the sequences were collapsed and filtered. Two models were used to test differential abundance: a binomial model (Fisher-equivalent) and a beta-binomial model that adds time-dependent variance fitted from healthy donors. Clones with fewer than 5 combined templates were excluded, and clones with Benjamini-Hochberg FDR below 0.01 were called differentially abundant. The form v = (b*log(k)+a)^2 was used to model beta-binomial variance as a function of total template count across the two samples. TCRdb's version of the immuneACCESS table is confined to in-frame rearrangements and falls short of the full clone set. An unresolved V gene accounts for under half of the shortfall where checked; the remainder is of unknown origin. The DNA was the basis for D and trimming; V, J and clone size are from that table. Across this sample there are 100,000 or so clones, with roughly 91% seen only once. Around 15% of the sample is taken by the ten largest.

As concerns this clone: Its antigen remains undetermined. No quality values exist for individual bases; no much larger clone is one base distant.

From its cysteine to its phenylalanine, the CDR3 spans 14 amino acids. Only the CDR3 region is kept as DNA, spanning 42 bases read in frame from base 1. CDR1 and CDR2 were assigned from the germline V gene as SGHRS and YFSETQ. The junction carries 11 bases between V and J, which are trimmed by 1 base and 4 bases respectively. No immune events such as infections were documented for the healthy donors during the collection period. Healthy-donor blood repertoires served as a training cohort to calibrate time-dependent variance in a beta-binomial model of T-cell clone differential abundance. There were some ten healthy donors in the training cohort, of whom 3 were female and 7 were male. Donor ages ranged from 29 to 64 years, with an average of around 45 years. Whole blood was collected from each healthy donor at three time points spaced two weeks apart and obtained from a commercial supplier. For immunosequencing, genomic DNA was extracted from whole blood that had not been sorted.

The sample taken for sequencing was blood. The origin of this receptor is a person aged 18-69 years in good health. The sequence links TRBV5-1 to TRBJ1-1, with an unclear D gene assignment. The DNA reads as follows: TGCGCCAGCAGCTTGAACCCATCACTCACTGAAGCTTTCTTT. Its translation reads: CASSLNPSLTEAFF.